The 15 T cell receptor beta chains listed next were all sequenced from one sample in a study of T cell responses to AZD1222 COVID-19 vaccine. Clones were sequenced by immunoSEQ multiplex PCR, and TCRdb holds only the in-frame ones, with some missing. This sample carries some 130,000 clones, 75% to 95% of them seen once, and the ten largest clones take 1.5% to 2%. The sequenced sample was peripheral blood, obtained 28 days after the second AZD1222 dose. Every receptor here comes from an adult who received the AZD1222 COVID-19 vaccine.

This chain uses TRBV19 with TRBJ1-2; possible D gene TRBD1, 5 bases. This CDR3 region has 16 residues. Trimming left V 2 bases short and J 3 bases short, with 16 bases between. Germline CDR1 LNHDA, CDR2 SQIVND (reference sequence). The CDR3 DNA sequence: TGTGCCAGTAGTATAATATCCCGGCAGGGCCACTATGGCTACACCTTC. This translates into CASSIISRQGHYGYTF.

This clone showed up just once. Here the CDR3 DNA reads TGCAGCGTTGCAACTCAACAGGGACTCTATGGCTACACCTTC. Translating gives CSVATQQGLYGYTF. The rearrangement uses TRBV29-1 and TRBJ1-2, with D maybe TRBD1 (6 bases). Germline CDR1 reads SQVTM; CDR2 reads ANQGSEA. Between the trimmed V and J ends, which lost 4 bases and 4 bases, there was a span of 16 bases. CDR3 size: 14 residues.

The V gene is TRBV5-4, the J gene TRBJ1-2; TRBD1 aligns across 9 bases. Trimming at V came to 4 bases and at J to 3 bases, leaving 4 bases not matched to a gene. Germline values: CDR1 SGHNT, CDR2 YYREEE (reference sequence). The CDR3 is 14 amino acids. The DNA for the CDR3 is TGTGCCAGCAGCCCGGACAGGGGATACTATGGCTACACCTTC. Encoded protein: CASSPDRGYYGYTF.

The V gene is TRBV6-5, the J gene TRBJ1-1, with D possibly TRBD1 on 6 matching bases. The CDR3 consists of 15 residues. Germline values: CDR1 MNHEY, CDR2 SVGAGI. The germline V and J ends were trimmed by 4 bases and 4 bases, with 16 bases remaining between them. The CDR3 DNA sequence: TGTGCCAGCAGTTTGTCCACAGGGCCGGGCACTGAAGCTTTCTTT. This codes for CASSLSTGPGTEAFF.

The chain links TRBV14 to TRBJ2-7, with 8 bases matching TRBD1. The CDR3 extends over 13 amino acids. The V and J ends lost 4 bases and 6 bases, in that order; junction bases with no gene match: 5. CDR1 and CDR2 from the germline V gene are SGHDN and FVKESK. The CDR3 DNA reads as TGTGCCAGCAGCCTAGGACAGGGCGCCGAGCAGTACTTC. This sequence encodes CASSLGQGAEQYF.

The CDR3 reads CASSVDSALVYGYTF. The CDR3 DNA follows: TGTGCCAGCAGTGTAGACTCAGCCCTAGTCTATGGCTACACCTTC. The rearrangement links TRBV2 to TRBJ1-2; no firm D call. CDR3 length: 15 residues. V was cut by 4 bases and J by 4 bases, with 16 bases left in between. Germline V gene data show CDR1 as SNHLY and CDR2 as FYNNEI. The complete variable domain, with remaining parts taken from reference TRBV2 and TRBJ1-2, reads EPEVTQTPSHQVTQMGQEVILRCVPISNHLYFYWYRQILGQKVEFLVSFYNNEISEKSEIFDDQFSVERPDGSNFTLKIRSTKLEDSAMYFCASSVDSALVYGYTFGSGTRLTVV.

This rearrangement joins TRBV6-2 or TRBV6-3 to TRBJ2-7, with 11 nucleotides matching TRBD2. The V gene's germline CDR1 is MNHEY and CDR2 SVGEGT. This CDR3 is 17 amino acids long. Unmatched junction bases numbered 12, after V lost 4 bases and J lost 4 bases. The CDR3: CASSSARLAGSGYEQYV. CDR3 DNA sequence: TGTGCCAGCAGTTCCGCAAGACTAGCGGGATCGGGATACGAGCAGTACGTC.

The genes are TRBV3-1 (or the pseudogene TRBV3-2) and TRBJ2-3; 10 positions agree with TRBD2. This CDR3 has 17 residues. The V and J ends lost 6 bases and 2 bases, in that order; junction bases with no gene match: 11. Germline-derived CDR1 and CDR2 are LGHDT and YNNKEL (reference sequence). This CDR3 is CASRQNSLAGPTDTQYF. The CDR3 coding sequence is TGTGCCAGCAGACAGAATTCACTAGCGGGGCCCACAGATACGCAGTATTTT.

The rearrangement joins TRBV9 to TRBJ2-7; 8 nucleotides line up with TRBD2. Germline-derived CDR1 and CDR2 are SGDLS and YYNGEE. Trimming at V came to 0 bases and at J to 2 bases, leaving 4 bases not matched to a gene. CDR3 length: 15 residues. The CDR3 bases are TGTGCCAGCAGCGTAGTAGCGGGGTCCACCTACGAGCAGTACTTC. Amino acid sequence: CASSVVAGSTYEQYF.

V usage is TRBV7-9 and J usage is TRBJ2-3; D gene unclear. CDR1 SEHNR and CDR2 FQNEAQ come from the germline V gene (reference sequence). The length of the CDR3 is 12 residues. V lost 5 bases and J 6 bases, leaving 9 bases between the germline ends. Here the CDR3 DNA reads TGTGCCAGCAGCGCCTCCCGGGATACGCAGTATTTT. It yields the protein CASSASRDTQYF. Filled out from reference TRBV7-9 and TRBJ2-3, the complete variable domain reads DTGVSQNPRHKITKRGQNVTFRCDPISEHNRLYWYRQTLGQGPEFLTYFQNEAQLEKSRLLSDRFSAERPKGSFSTLEIQRTEQGDSAMYLCASSASRDTQYFGPGTRLTVL.

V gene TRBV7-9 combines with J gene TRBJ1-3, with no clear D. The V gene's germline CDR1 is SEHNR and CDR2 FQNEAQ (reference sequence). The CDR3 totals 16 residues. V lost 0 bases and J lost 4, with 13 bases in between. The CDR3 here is CASSLASGYLGNTIYF. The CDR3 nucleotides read TGTGCCAGCAGCTTAGCCAGCGGATACCTAGGAAACACCATATATTTT.

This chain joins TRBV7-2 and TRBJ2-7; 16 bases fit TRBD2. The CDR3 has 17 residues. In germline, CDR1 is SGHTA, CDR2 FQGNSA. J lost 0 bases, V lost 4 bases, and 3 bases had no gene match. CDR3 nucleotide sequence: TGTGCCAGCAGCTGGGGACTAGCGGGAGGGCGCTCCTACGAGCAGTACGTC. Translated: CASSWGLAGGRSYEQYV.

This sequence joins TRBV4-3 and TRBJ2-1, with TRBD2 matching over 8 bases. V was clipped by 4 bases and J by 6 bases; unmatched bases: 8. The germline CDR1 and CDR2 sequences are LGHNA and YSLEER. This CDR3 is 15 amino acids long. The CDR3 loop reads CASSLPGLGTNEQFF. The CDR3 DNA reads TGCGCCAGCAGCCTACCGGGACTAGGGACCAATGAGCAGTTCTTC.

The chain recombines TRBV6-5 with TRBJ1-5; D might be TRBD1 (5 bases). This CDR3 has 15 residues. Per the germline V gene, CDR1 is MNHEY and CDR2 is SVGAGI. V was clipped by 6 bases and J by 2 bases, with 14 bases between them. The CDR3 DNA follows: TGTGCCAGCAGAGTACAGGTTGGCGGCAATCAGCCCCAGCATTTT. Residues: CASRVQVGGNQPQHF.

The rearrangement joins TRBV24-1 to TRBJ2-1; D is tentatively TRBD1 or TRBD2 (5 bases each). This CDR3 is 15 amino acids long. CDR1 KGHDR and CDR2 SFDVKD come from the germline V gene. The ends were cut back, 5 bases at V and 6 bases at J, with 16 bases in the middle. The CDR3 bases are TGTGCCACCAGTGCCGTCGGGGCAGGGAGCAATGAGCAGTTCTTC. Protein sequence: CATSAVGAGSNEQFF.